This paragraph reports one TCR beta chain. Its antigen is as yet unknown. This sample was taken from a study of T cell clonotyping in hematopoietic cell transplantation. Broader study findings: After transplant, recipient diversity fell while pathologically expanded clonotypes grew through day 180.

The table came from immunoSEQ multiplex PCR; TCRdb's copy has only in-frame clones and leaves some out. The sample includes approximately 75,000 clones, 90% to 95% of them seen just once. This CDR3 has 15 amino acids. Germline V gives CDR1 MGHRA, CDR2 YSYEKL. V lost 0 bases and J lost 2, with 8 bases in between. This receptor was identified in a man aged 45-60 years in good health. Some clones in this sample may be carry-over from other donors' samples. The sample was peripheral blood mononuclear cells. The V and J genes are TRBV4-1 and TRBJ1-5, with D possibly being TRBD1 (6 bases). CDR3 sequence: CASSQEGAGNQPQHF. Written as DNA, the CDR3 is TGCGCCAGCAGCCAAGAGGGGGCGGGCAATCAGCCCCAGCATTTT.